These 30 T cell receptor beta chains came from one sample sequenced in a study of blood T cells in healthy people across ages. Combining a sample-barcoded 5' primer with a J-beta primer mix, a second PCR ran for roughly 6 to 12 cycles. Via MiXCR, TCRdb re-called the 5' RACE reads, giving one row per CDR3 protein. The data hold approximately 400,000 distinct CDR3 sequences, with about 52% observed a single time. The material sequenced was blood. The source of these receptors is a man aged 55 to 70 in good health.

This clonotype was recorded many times. The chain has TRBV27 and TRBJ2-3; 9 nucleotides align to TRBD2. The germline V gene has CDR1 MNHEY and CDR2 SMNVEV (reference sequence). V was pared by 6 bases and J by 2 bases, with 6 bases of the junction left unmatched. CDR3 length equals 15 residues. CDR3: CASRVSGSATDTQYF. Here the CDR3 DNA reads TGTGCCAGCAGAGTTAGCGGGAGTGCCACAGATACGCAGTATTTT.

The V call is TRBV5-1, the J call TRBJ2-7; TRBD2 might be the D (6 bases). The germline V gene has CDR1 SGHRS and CDR2 YFSETQ. The ends were cut back, 2 bases at V and 0 bases at J, with 12 bases in the middle. The CDR3 is 15 amino acids. The CDR3 loop is CASSLMGLSSYEQYF. CDR3 bases: TGCGCCAGCAGCTTAATGGGACTCAGCTCCTACGAGCAGTACTTC.

This clonotype was picked up a small number of times. The chain has TRBV5-1 and TRBJ2-3, with 8 positions matching TRBD2. The CDR3 is 15 amino acids. Germline CDR1 reads SGHRS; CDR2 reads YFSETQ. Unmatched junction bases numbered 6, after V lost 4 bases and J lost 2 bases. The CDR3 region is CASSQSSGTTDTQYF. CDR3 sequence (DNA): TGCGCCAGCAGCCAAAGTAGCGGGACCACAGATACGCAGTATTTT.

The genes are TRBV10-3 and TRBJ2-7; no clear D. The V gene lost 11 bases and the J gene lost 0 bases, with 17 bases spanning the gap. The CDR3 length is 14 residues. Germline assignment: CDR1 ENHRY and CDR2 SYGVKD. CDR3 amino acids: CAVTPVFDSYEQYF. The CDR3 coding sequence is TGTGCCGTAACGCCGGTTTTTGACTCCTACGAGCAGTACTTC.

The chain combines TRBV29-1 with TRBJ1-1; 7 bases match TRBD1. CDR1 SQVTM and CDR2 ANQGSEA come from the germline V gene. Germline trimming cut 7 bases from V and 2 bases from J; bases unmatched to any gene: 13. The CDR3 runs 15 residues. CDR3 in DNA: TGCAGCGCCCAGGGGACAGCCAATGTCAACACTGAAGCTTTCTTT. Protein: CSAQGTANVNTEAFF. Looking up the rest from reference TRBV29-1 and TRBJ1-1 gives the full variable domain: SAVISQKPSRDICQRGTSLTIQCQVDSQVTMMFWYRQQPGQSLTLIATANQGSEATYESGFVIDKFPISRPNLTFSTLTVSNMSPEDSSIYLCSAQGTANVNTEAFFGQGTRLTVV.

The rearrangement joins TRBV11-2 to TRBJ1-5, with TRBD1 as a possible D gene (5 bases). V was trimmed by 1 base and J by 0 bases, leaving 13 bases between them. There are 17 residues in the CDR3. Germline loops: CDR1 SGHAT, CDR2 FQNNGV. This CDR3 reads CASSLARGIFSNQPQHF. CDR3 DNA sequence: TGTGCCAGCAGCTTAGCCCGGGGGATTTTTAGCAATCAGCCCCAGCATTTT.

The genes are TRBV6-5 and TRBJ1-2; 9 bases align to TRBD1. Trimming took 5 bases from V and 6 from J; bases not matched to a gene: 4. Germline values: CDR1 MNHEY, CDR2 SVGAGI. The CDR3 contains 13 residues. The CDR3 region has the DNA TGTGCCAGCAGTCACAGGGGGCAAGATGGCTACACCTTC. It encodes CASSHRGQDGYTF.

This clonotype was observed a handful of times. CDR3 sequence (DNA): TGCAGCGTCCAGGGGCGTAACCGGGACAGGGGATCTGGGGCCAACGTCCTGACTTTC. This codes for CSVQGRNRDRGSGANVLTF. This rearrangement joins TRBV29-1 to TRBJ2-6; TRBD1 matches 10 bases. CDR1 is SQVTM, CDR2 ANQGSEA, per germline. V dropped 6 bases and J dropped 1; count of bases not matched to a gene: 15. CDR3 length equals 19 residues.

The J gene is TRBJ2-5, the V gene TRBV27; D is possibly TRBD1 (5 bases). This CDR3 has 16 residues. V was trimmed by 3 bases and J by 11 bases, leaving 25 bases between them. The germline V gene has CDR1 MNHEY and CDR2 SMNVEV (reference sequence). In nucleotides, the CDR3 is TGTGCCAGCAGTTTCCTTACGTCAGGGATGGACAATGAGCAGTACTTC. It is translated as CASSFLTSGMDNEQYF.

This chain joins TRBV7-2 and TRBJ2-5; the match to TRBD2 covers 14 bases. Germline V gene sequence: CDR1 SGHTA, CDR2 FQGNSA. The CDR3 contains 17 residues. With 5 bases clipped from V and 6 bases from J, the junction kept 11 bases outside the gene matches. As DNA, the CDR3 is TGTGCCAGCAGCGACCAGACTAGCGGGAGGGCCTTCCAGACCCAGTACTTC. It codes for CASSDQTSGRAFQTQYF. Combining the CDR3 with reference TRBV7-2 and TRBJ2-5 gives the whole variable domain GAGVSQSPSNKVTEKGKDVELRCDPISGHTALYWYRQSLGQGLEFLIYFQGNSAPDKSGLPSDRFSAERTGGSVSTLTIQRTQQEDSAVYLCASSDQTSGRAFQTQYFGPGTRLLVL.

The chain employs TRBV11-2 and TRBJ2-4; D possibly corresponds to TRBD1 (6 bases). CDR3 length equals 17 residues. The V end was cut by 0 bases, the J end by 0 bases, with 12 bases between. The V gene's germline CDR1 is SGHAT and CDR2 FQNNGV. The CDR3 is CASSLDPPGVAKNIQYF. The CDR3 region has the DNA TGTGCCAGCAGCTTAGATCCCCCAGGGGTAGCCAAAAACATTCAGTACTTC.

Comment on this clonotype: This sequence may be a read error, since a much larger clone differs from it by one base. This chain links TRBV6-5 with TRBJ2-1; D is perhaps TRBD2 (5 bases). Germline loops: CDR1 MNHEY, CDR2 SVGAGI. This CDR3 comprises 15 residues. V was trimmed by 8 bases and J by 7 bases, leaving 21 bases between them. CDR3: CASGLRDSPQNEQFF. CDR3 DNA: TGTGCCAGCGGGCTCCGGGATAGCCCCCAGAATGAGCAGTTCTTC.

The chain combines TRBV11-2 with TRBJ2-5; 10 bases align to TRBD2. With V trimmed by 1 base and J by 7 bases, 15 bases remained unmatched. CDR1 and CDR2 (germline): SGHAT, FQNNGV. This CDR3 spans 18 amino acids. This chain's CDR3 is CASSLGAPSGGIFGTQYF. In DNA form, the CDR3 reads TGTGCCAGCAGCTTAGGGGCCCCTAGCGGGGGCATTTTTGGGACCCAGTACTTC.

The J gene is TRBJ2-5, the V gene TRBV5-6; no firm D call. CDR1 and CDR2 (germline): SGHDT, YYEEEE. V lost 5 bases and J 11 bases, leaving 22 bases between the germline ends. The CDR3 is 14 residues long. The CDR3 DNA reads as TGTGCCAGCAGTTCCCTAGATCCCTTAGTTGAGCAGTACTTC. Translated: CASSSLDPLVEQYF.

The CDR3 DNA is TGCAGCGTTGTCCCGGGACAGGGGGCGGCATCTGAAGCTTTCTTT. It specifies CSVVPGQGAASEAFF. The chain joins TRBV29-1 to TRBJ1-1, with 12 positions matching TRBD1. CDR1 is SQVTM, CDR2 ANQGSEA, per germline. This CDR3 is built from 15 residues. The V and J ends lost 4 bases and 6 bases, in that order; junction bases with no gene match: 9.

This sequence joins TRBV20-1 and TRBJ2-7; D is undetermined. Germline V gene lookup returns CDR1 DFQATT and CDR2 SNEGSKA (reference sequence). This CDR3 region has 14 residues. Between the trimmed V and J ends, which lost 0 bases and 4 bases, there was a span of 13 bases. CDR3 region: CSARDALFGYEQYF. The CDR3 DNA sequence: TGCAGTGCTAGAGATGCACTCTTTGGGTACGAGCAGTACTTC.

This clonotype has a handful of counts. The V call is TRBV2, the J call TRBJ1-5; 7 bases match TRBD1. CDR1 SNHLY and CDR2 FYNNEI come from the germline V gene. V shed 4 bases, J shed 3 bases, and the junction held 9 bases outside the gene matches. The CDR3 has 16 amino acids. CDR3 amino acids: CASSGPGTALNQPQHF. For the CDR3, the DNA is TGTGCCAGCAGTGGCCCCGGGACAGCCCTCAATCAGCCCCAGCATTTT.

This sequence joins TRBV7-2 and TRBJ2-7, with TRBD2 identical over 15 bases. The junction had 4 bases not matched to a gene; V was cut back by 5 bases and J by 2 bases. Germline V gene data show CDR1 as SGHTA and CDR2 as FQGNSA. The CDR3 consists of 16 residues. CDR3 nucleotide sequence: TGTGCCAGCAGCACTAGGACTAGCGGGAGGGCCTACGAGCAGTACTTC. This gives the protein CASSTRTSGRAYEQYF.

The chain couples TRBV15 to TRBJ2-1; TRBD2 matches at 9 bases. Germline V gene lookup returns CDR1 LNHNV and CDR2 YYDKDF (reference sequence). Losses at the gene ends were 1 base for V and 0 bases for J; bases not matched to a gene: 10. CDR3 size: 19 residues. The CDR3 sequence is CATSRGASGTIGSYNEQFF. The CDR3 nucleotides read TGTGCCACCAGCAGAGGGGCTAGCGGGACTATCGGCTCCTACAATGAGCAGTTCTTC.

This chain uses TRBV25-1 with TRBJ2-1; D is ambiguous. V gave up 4 bases and J gave up 9 bases, with 16 bases separating them. Germline V gene data show CDR1 as MGHDK and CDR2 as SYGVNS. The CDR3 length is 14 residues. CDR3 sequence: CASSGAWGLGEQFF. The CDR3 bases are TGTGCCAGCAGTGGCGCATGGGGTCTCGGTGAGCAGTTCTTC.

The chain uses TRBV20-1 and TRBJ2-5; 10 nucleotides match TRBD2. Germline-derived CDR1 and CDR2 are DFQATT and SNEGSKA (reference sequence). The CDR3 has 13 residues. V trimming: 5 bases; J trimming: 11 bases; junction bases outside the gene matches: 11. The CDR3 protein is CSARTSGHYGQYF. The CDR3 bases are TGCAGTGCTCGGACTAGCGGCCACTACGGGCAGTACTTC.

J is TRBJ2-3 and V is TRBV4-3; weak D call: TRBD1 (7 bases). Germline V CDR1 and CDR2: LGHNA, YSLEER. The V end lost 0 bases, the J end lost 14 bases, and 18 bases lay between the germline ends. The CDR3 spans 14 residues. The CDR3 region has the DNA TGCGCCAGCAGCCAAGAGGGGCGGCGGGGACAGCGGTATTTT. This codes for CASSQEGRRGQRYF.

This rearrangement joins TRBV25-1 to TRBJ1-1; 7 bases line up with TRBD1. This CDR3 is 13 amino acids long. After removal of 3 bases from V and 3 bases from J, the junction contained 1 base not matched to a gene. From germline, CDR1 is MGHDK and CDR2 SYGVNS. This chain's CDR3 is CASSDDRDTEAFF. The CDR3, as DNA: TGTGCCAGCAGTGACGACAGGGACACTGAAGCTTTCTTT.

This clonotype has at least ten counts. V usage is TRBV11-1 and J usage is TRBJ2-3; 9 bases agree with TRBD2. V trimming: 6 bases; J trimming: 1 base; junction bases outside the gene matches: 5. CDR3 length: 15 amino acids. Germline CDR1 is SGHAT and CDR2 is FQDESV (reference sequence). The CDR3 bases are TGTGCCAGCAGACCAGCTAGCGGGGGCACAGATACGCAGTATTTT. This sequence encodes CASRPASGGTDTQYF.

This clonotype was observed a few times. The chain links TRBV6-1 to TRBJ2-7; tentative D call: TRBD2 (5 bases). The CDR3 is made up of 12 amino acids. Trimming took 3 bases from V and 7 from J, leaving 10 bases between them. The germline V gene encodes CDR1 MNHNS and CDR2 SASEGT. The CDR3 DNA is TGTGCCAGCAGTGATCCCCCGGGAGAGCAGTACTTC. This encodes CASSDPPGEQYF.

The CDR3 nucleotides read TGTGCCATCAGTGAGTCAGGGGTGGACCAAGAGACCCAGTTCTTC. Amino acids: CAISESGVDQETQFF. The chain recombines TRBV10-3 with TRBJ2-5; a weak D match, TRBD1 (5 bases). The J call may not be correct, given that the DNA end is closer to TRBJ2-1. CDR3 size: 15 residues. The germline V gene has CDR1 ENHRY and CDR2 SYGVKD.

The CDR3 bases are TGTGCCAGCAGTTTATCGGGACAGGGCTACAATGAGCAGTTCTTC. It specifies CASSLSGQGYNEQFF. The J gene is TRBJ2-1, the V gene TRBV27; the match to TRBD1 covers 9 bases. The J segment lost 3 bases and the V segment lost 0 bases, leaving 0 bases of the junction unmatched. In germline, CDR1 is MNHEY, CDR2 SMNVEV (reference sequence). The CDR3 length is 15 residues.

The chain joins TRBV5-1 to TRBJ2-7, with 10 bases identical to TRBD2. V trimming: 0 bases; J trimming: 0 bases; junction bases outside the gene matches: 9. The germline CDR1 and CDR2 sequences are SGHRS and YFSETQ. The CDR3 spans 18 residues. CDR3 coding DNA: TGCGCCAGCAGCTTGGGCCCAGCCGCTAGCGGGAGCTCCTACGAGCAGTACTTC. This translates into CASSLGPAASGSSYEQYF.

In this sample, this clonotype turned up a few times. The chain uses TRBV7-2 and TRBJ1-2; D gene unclear. The germline V and J ends were trimmed by 5 bases and 7 bases, with 8 bases remaining between them. CDR3 length equals 11 residues. CDR1 is SGHTA, CDR2 FQGNSA, per germline. CDR3 sequence reads: CASSEGSGYTF. The DNA for the CDR3 is TGTGCCAGCAGCGAGGGTTCTGGCTACACCTTC.

Notes on this clonotype: A read error may explain this, as a much larger clone is one base away. The chain has TRBV6-2 or TRBV6-3 and TRBJ2-6; D is undetermined. CDR1 is MNHEY, CDR2 SVGEGT, per germline. This CDR3 spans 14 amino acids. DNA for the CDR3: TGTGCCTGCAGTGATGGATCTGGGGCCAACGTCCTGACTTTC. Protein product: CACSDGSGANVLTF.